Each of the 31 T cell receptor beta chains below was sequenced from the same sample in a study of blood T cell repertoires in COVID-19. Method: immunoSEQ multiplex PCR; TCRdb's copy keeps in-frame clones and lacks some. The sample lists a few hundred thousand clones, roughly 86% seen once, with roughly 4.9% in the top ten. Sequencing input: peripheral blood. These receptors were obtained from a woman between 55 and 75 years old with COVID-19, enrolled during active disease.

The chain uses TRBV29-1 and TRBJ2-5; the D gene is possibly TRBD2 (8 bases). Trimming took off 5 bases at V and 3 bases at J, with 28 bases between the two ends. This CDR3 is built from 18 residues. The V gene's germline CDR1 is SQVTM and CDR2 ANQGSEA. In nucleotides, the CDR3 is TGCAGCGTTTTACGGGACAGAGTGGCGGGAGGAGGGGAAGAGACCCAGTACTTC. Translating gives CSVLRDRVAGGGEETQYF.

The genes are TRBV5-1 and TRBJ2-3; 14 nucleotides agree with TRBD2. Losses at the gene ends were 3 bases for V and 3 bases for J; bases not matched to a gene: 9. This CDR3 region has 18 residues. CDR1 and CDR2 from the germline V gene are SGHRS and YFSETQ. CDR3 DNA sequence: TGCGCCAGCAGCTGGTCCGGGACTAGCGGGAGAACGACAGATACGCAGTATTTT. It encodes CASSWSGTSGRTTDTQYF.

The chain employs TRBV28 and TRBJ2-2; 7 bases are a match to TRBD2. V dropped 5 bases and J dropped 0; count of bases not matched to a gene: 9. CDR1 and CDR2 from the germline V gene are MDHEN and SYDVKM. This CDR3 has 17 amino acids. The CDR3 here is CASSPAGTTTNTGELFF. The CDR3 nucleotides read TGTGCCAGCAGTCCCGCCGGGACTACCACGAACACCGGGGAGCTGTTTTTT.

This clone was counted once. This sequence joins TRBV19 and TRBJ2-4; a weak D match, TRBD1 (6 bases). The CDR3 has 14 residues. The germline V gene encodes CDR1 LNHDA and CDR2 SQIVND (reference sequence). Trimming shortened V by 0 bases and J by 6 bases, and 9 bases separated the two germline ends. CDR3 sequence reads: CASSIDQGRNIQYF. CDR3 DNA sequence: TGTGCCAGTAGTATAGATCAGGGGAGAAACATTCAGTACTTC.

This chain connects TRBV19 to TRBJ2-7; D perhaps matches TRBD2 (6 bases). Trimming removed 5 bases at V and 9 bases at J, with 26 bases between. The CDR3 extends over 16 amino acids. Germline CDR1 LNHDA, CDR2 SQIVND (reference sequence). The CDR3 coding sequence is TGTGCCAGTAGTCCCAGTTCGACGGGGAGGATTACCGGGCAGTACTTC. Its translation: CASSPSSTGRITGQYF.

The chain has TRBV2 and TRBJ2-1; D gene unclear. The CDR3 has 13 residues. With 2 bases removed from V and 6 bases from J, the gap between germline ends came to 8 bases. Germline assignment: CDR1 SNHLY and CDR2 FYNNEI. The chain's CDR3 is CASSESLRNEQFF. The CDR3 nucleotides read TGTGCCAGCAGTGAAAGCCTTCGCAATGAGCAGTTCTTC.

The chain has TRBV5-4 and TRBJ1-4, with 7 nucleotides matching TRBD1. This CDR3 has 13 residues. In germline, CDR1 is SGHNT, CDR2 YYREEE (reference sequence). Trimming at V came to 1 base and at J to 8 bases, leaving 2 bases not matched to a gene. CDR3 in DNA: TGTGCCAGCAGCTTGCAGGGGGACGAAAAACTGTTTTTT. This translates into CASSLQGDEKLFF.

The chain has TRBV5-6 and TRBJ1-6; D is undetermined. The CDR3 sequence is 13 residues long. From germline, CDR1 is SGHDT and CDR2 YYEEEE. Trimming removed 2 bases at V and 10 bases at J, with 10 bases between. CDR3 sequence (DNA): TGTGCCAGCAGCTTTGCTGCAGGCTCACCCCTCCACTTT. This gives the protein CASSFAAGSPLHF.

This clone was observed many times. This chain connects TRBV4-1 to TRBJ1-5; D uncertain. Germline-derived CDR1 and CDR2 are MGHRA and YSYEKL. Trimming removed 0 bases at V and 4 bases at J, with 22 bases between. CDR3 length: 19 amino acids. In DNA, the CDR3 is TGCGCCAGCAGCCAAGATCTTGCCAGGAGGGCCCTTGGTAATCAGCCCCAGCATTTT. Its translation is CASSQDLARRALGNQPQHF.

This clone was found once. The chain has TRBV18 and TRBJ1-2; no definite D call. Germline V gives CDR1 KGHSH, CDR2 LQKENI. This CDR3 contains 13 residues. The V end was cut by 6 bases, the J end by 0 bases, with 8 bases between. CDR3 sequence reads: CASSPVSNYGYTF. DNA for the CDR3: TGTGCCAGCTCTCCGGTATCTAACTATGGCTACACCTTC.

The chain carries TRBV9 and TRBJ1-2; D unresolved. The CDR3 has 14 residues. The ends were cut back, 0 bases at V and 4 bases at J, with 10 bases in the middle. Germline CDR1 is SGDLS and CDR2 is YYNGEE. This CDR3 is CASSVDLESYGYTF. The CDR3 nucleotides are TGTGCCAGCAGCGTAGATTTGGAGTCCTATGGCTACACCTTC.

The CDR3 DNA reads TGTGCCAGCAGGCAGAGGTCAGCTAACTATGGCTACACCTTC. Amino acid sequence: CASRQRSANYGYTF. The chain employs TRBV28 and TRBJ1-2, with D unclear. V was pared by 6 bases and J by 0 bases, with 11 bases between. This CDR3 is 14 amino acids long. Germline assignment: CDR1 MDHEN and CDR2 SYDVKM.

The chain carries TRBV5-1 and TRBJ2-3, with a possible D match to TRBD1 (5 bases). This CDR3 region has 15 residues. From germline, CDR1 is SGHRS and CDR2 YFSETQ. The V gene lost 0 bases and the J gene lost 1 base, with 9 bases spanning the gap. CDR3 DNA: TGCGCCAGCAGCTTGGATCTACAGGGCACAGATACGCAGTATTTT. Its protein is CASSLDLQGTDTQYF.

This chain joins TRBV11-2 and TRBJ2-7; 8 bases align to TRBD1. The V gene's germline CDR1 is SGHAT and CDR2 FQNNGV. This CDR3 spans 14 amino acids. J lost 2 bases, V lost 1 base, and 1 base had no gene match. CDR3 loop: CASSLVQGAYEQYF. The CDR3 nucleotides are TGTGCCAGCAGCTTAGTACAGGGGGCCTACGAGCAGTACTTC.

The chain employs TRBV4-2 and TRBJ2-3; 8 nucleotides line up with TRBD2. CDR1 is LGHNA and CDR2 is YNFKEQ in the germline V gene. CDR3 length: 16 residues. J was trimmed by 2 bases and V by 1 base; bases with no gene match: 5. Written as DNA, the CDR3 is TGTGCCAGCAGCCAAGTCCGCGGGAGGAACACAGATACGCAGTATTTT. This gives the protein CASSQVRGRNTDTQYF.

This clone has a single count. The CDR3 DNA sequence: TGTGCCAGTAGTAAGAGCGGGAGGGCCCGCACCGGGGAGCTGTTTTTT. Protein sequence: CASSKSGRARTGELFF. The V call is TRBV19, the J call TRBJ2-2, with 10 bases fitting TRBD2. CDR3 size: 16 residues. The germline gives CDR1 LNHDA, CDR2 SQIVND (reference sequence). V shed 4 bases, J shed 4 bases, and the junction held 6 bases outside the gene matches.

The V and J genes are TRBV19 and TRBJ1-4; tentative D call: TRBD1 (6 bases). Germline V gives CDR1 LNHDA, CDR2 SQIVND (reference sequence). Trimming removed 7 bases from V and 8 bases from J, with 14 bases in between. The CDR3 sequence is 13 residues long. In DNA form, the CDR3 reads TGTGCCAGTAACACCGGGACATTCGAAAAACTGTTTTTT. Amino acids: CASNTGTFEKLFF.

V and J are TRBV27 and TRBJ2-3; 12 nucleotides agree with TRBD2. This CDR3 comprises 16 residues. Looked up from germline, CDR1 is MNHEY and CDR2 is SMNVEV (reference sequence). J gave up 8 bases and V 7 bases, and 13 bases lay outside the gene matches. The CDR3 DNA reads as TGTGCCAGCACCGCGATCTCGGGACTAGCGGGTGGTACGCAGTATTTT. Translated, it gives CASTAISGLAGGTQYF.

Note on this clone: The same CDR3 arises from other DNA sequences in this sample as well. The J gene is TRBJ2-1, the V gene TRBV10-3; D possibly corresponds to TRBD1 (6 bases). The CDR3 spans 13 residues. CDR1 ENHRY and CDR2 SYGVKD come from the germline V gene. V lost 2 bases and J 6 bases, leaving 8 bases between the germline ends. In nucleotides, the CDR3 is TGTGCCATCAGTGAGACCAGGGGCAATGAGCAGTTCTTC. Protein sequence: CAISETRGNEQFF.

The CDR3: CATSRDPSGRPHEQYF. CDR3 nucleotides: TGTGCCACCAGCAGAGATCCTAGCGGGAGGCCCCACGAGCAGTACTTC. The genes are TRBV15 and TRBJ2-7, with 11 bases lining up with TRBD2. The germline V gene encodes CDR1 LNHNV and CDR2 YYDKDF (reference sequence). CDR3 size: 16 residues. Germline trimming cut 0 bases from V and 5 bases from J; bases unmatched to any gene: 6. Filled out from reference TRBV15 and TRBJ2-7, the complete variable domain reads DAMVIQNPRYQVTQFGKPVTLSCSQTLNHNVMYWYQQKSSQAPKLLFHYYDKDFNNEADTPDNFQSRRPNTSFCFLDIRSPGLGDTAMYLCATSRDPSGRPHEQYFGPGTRLTVT.

The chain is built from TRBV3-1 (or the pseudogene TRBV3-2) and TRBJ1-2; 10 nucleotides match TRBD1. With V trimmed by 4 bases and J by 7 bases, 6 bases remained unmatched. The germline V gene has CDR1 LGHDT and CDR2 YNNKEL (reference sequence). The CDR3 consists of 14 residues. CDR3 sequence reads: CASSLSGTGVGYTF. CDR3 DNA sequence: TGTGCCAGCAGCCTTTCCGGGACAGGGGTTGGCTACACCTTC.

The chain is built from TRBV6-1 and TRBJ1-5; tentative D call: TRBD1 (6 bases). V was clipped by 3 bases and J by 3 bases, with 9 bases between them. CDR1 and CDR2 from the germline V gene are MNHNS and SASEGT. This CDR3 comprises 14 residues. In DNA, the CDR3 is TGTGCCAGCAGTGAGTCAGGGGTCAATCAGCCCCAGCATTTT. It encodes CASSESGVNQPQHF.

The J gene is TRBJ2-3, the V gene TRBV19; TRBD2 might be the D (6 bases). The CDR3 extends over 15 amino acids. Germline-derived CDR1 and CDR2 are LNHDA and SQIVND (reference sequence). Trimming removed 10 bases from V and 0 bases from J, with 17 bases in between. This chain's CDR3 is CATAPEGRSTDTQYF. CDR3 nucleotide sequence: TGTGCCACCGCGCCGGAGGGTAGGAGCACAGATACGCAGTATTTT.

This chain links TRBV7-9 with TRBJ1-2; D not certain. Trimming left V 5 bases short and J 2 bases short, with 9 bases between. The length of the CDR3 is 13 residues. Germline V gene lookup returns CDR1 SEHNR and CDR2 FQNEAQ (reference sequence). CDR3 DNA sequence: TGTGCCAGCAGCGAAACACCAAACTATGGCTACACCTTC. It codes for CASSETPNYGYTF.

This clone came up once. The V gene is TRBV29-1, the J gene TRBJ2-5; a weak D match, TRBD1 (6 bases). Trimming took off 7 bases at V and 2 bases at J, with 11 bases between the two ends. This CDR3 comprises 12 residues. Looked up from germline, CDR1 is SQVTM and CDR2 is ANQGSEA. The CDR3 DNA follows: TGCAGCGGAGGACAGAGACAAGAGACCCAGTACTTC. Protein product: CSGGQRQETQYF.

The rearrangement joins TRBV7-6 to TRBJ2-1, with TRBD2 matching over 11 bases. The CDR3 extends over 17 amino acids. CDR1 and CDR2 from the germline V gene are SGHVS and FNYEAQ. V trimming: 5 bases; J trimming: 0 bases; junction bases outside the gene matches: 6. CDR3 in amino acids: CASSNGLAGLSYNEQFF. CDR3 sequence (DNA): TGTGCCAGCAGCAACGGACTAGCGGGCCTCTCCTACAATGAGCAGTTCTTC.

V gene TRBV19 combines with J gene TRBJ2-2; 10 nucleotides match TRBD1. CDR1 and CDR2 from the germline V gene are LNHDA and SQIVND (reference sequence). This CDR3 has 14 residues. J was trimmed by 7 bases and V by 7 bases; bases with no gene match: 6. Here the CDR3 reads CASNRQGAIGELFF. The CDR3 region has the DNA TGTGCCAGTAATAGACAGGGGGCGATCGGGGAGCTGTTTTTT.

The chain has TRBV7-6 and TRBJ2-2; no reliable D call. Germline V gene sequence: CDR1 SGHVS, CDR2 FNYEAQ. Deletions cut 5 bases from V and 0 bases from J, with 4 bases between. The CDR3 has 13 amino acids. The CDR3 DNA reads as TGTGCCAGCAGCCGTTCGAACACCGGGGAGCTGTTTTTT. It translates to CASSRSNTGELFF.

This chain joins TRBV11-2 and TRBJ2-1; 7 bases are a match to TRBD2. CDR3 length: 16 amino acids. Trimming at V came to 3 bases and at J to 4 bases, leaving 9 bases not matched to a gene. Germline assignment: CDR1 SGHAT and CDR2 FQNNGV. CDR3 sequence: CASSFTSDPGYNEQFF. Written as DNA, the CDR3 is TGTGCCAGCAGCTTCACTAGCGATCCAGGGTACAATGAGCAGTTCTTC. Variable domain in full (rest from reference TRBV11-2 and TRBJ2-1): EAGVAQSPRYKIIEKRQSVAFWCNPISGHATLYWYQQILGQGPKLLIQFQNNGVVDDSQLPKDRFSAERLKGVDSTLKIQPAKLEDSAVYLCASSFTSDPGYNEQFFGPGTRLTVL.

V and J are TRBV5-4 and TRBJ2-3; 7 bases are shared with TRBD2. This CDR3 region has 15 residues. Germline CDR1 and CDR2: SGHNT and YYREEE (reference sequence). Trimming removed 1 base from V and 6 bases from J; junction bases left unmatched: 8. CDR3 amino acids: CASSLPTGGLDTQYF. For the CDR3, the DNA is TGTGCCAGCAGCTTGCCAACGGGGGGTCTCGATACGCAGTATTTT.

This chain joins TRBV27 and TRBJ2-2; the D is unclear. CDR1 and CDR2 (germline): MNHEY, SMNVEV (reference sequence). V was shortened by 3 bases and J by 4 bases, with 6 bases between the two germline ends. The CDR3 extends over 13 amino acids. The CDR3 spells CASSFQVTGELFF. CDR3 DNA sequence: TGTGCCAGCAGTTTCCAGGTCACCGGGGAGCTGTTTTTT.